The sequence of this TCR beta chain was determined in a study of CD8+ T cells in alopecia areata (dated by TCRdb to the late 2010s). For the study in its entirety: The treated patients took part in an open-label pilot trial in which moderate-to-severe alopecia areata was treated with oral tofacitinib at 5 to 10 mg twice daily. Tofacitinib was administered for 6 to 18 months, and 6 months of follow-up off drug were then conducted to assess delayed response and recurrence. The SALT score, which quantifies the percentage of affected scalp surface area, was used to measure disease severity in treated patients. The study used high-throughput TCRbeta sequencing to examine T cell clonal expansion in alopecia areata, in both the C3H/HeJ mouse model and human patients. On the human side, TCRbeta sequencing was run on scalp tissue and on sorted CD4+ and CD8+ peripheral blood T cells from healthy controls and from alopecia areata patients with either patchy or totalis/universalis disease. Patients on tofacitinib were biopsied at baseline and after 4 and 24 weeks of treatment, and several of the patients also had a later scalp biopsy. Scalp clonality was compared among normal scalp (n=4), patchy alopecia areata scalp (n=8), and alopecia totalis/universalis scalp (n=8). RNA came from the PAXgene miRNA kit for fixed scalp, the miRNeasy kit for PBMCs, and the RNeasy kit for mouse skin. immunoSEQ multiplex PCR using 35 Vbeta forward primers and 13 Jbeta reverse primers was used to amplify TCRbeta CDR3 regions.

Library construction relied on the immunoSEQ multiplex PCR assay. To provide template for TCR sequencing, every sample had RNA extracted and reverse transcribed into cDNA. SuperScript III was used for first-strand cDNA synthesis, primed with a 2:1 mix of oligo-dT and random hexamers. A synthetic immune receptor repertoire was used to assess amplification bias, and residual bias was removed computationally. Per the original workflow: Raw reads were preprocessed to remove errors, and CDR3 was defined by IMGT conventions from the conserved cysteine to phenylalanine. To get clonality, Shannon entropy was normalized by log2 of the number of productive unique TCRs and the result was subtracted from 1. Scalp TCRbeta sequences were cross-referenced with sorted blood CD4 and CD8 repertoires so that the CD4 or CD8 identity of scalp clones could be inferred. In TCRdb, the immuneACCESS table is reduced to in-frame sequences with V and J assigned. These tables do not hold every clone; where another copy was compared, an unresolved V gene accounts for under half, and the others remain unexplained. V and J calls and clone size are copied from that table; D and trimming were computed from the DNA. The sample contains 80,000 to 95,000 clones, 44% of them found a single time. The top ten hold less than 20% of the sample.

Broader findings and caveats from the paper: Tofacitinib significantly decreased scalp clonality and the number of expanded CD8+ clones among the top 100 scalp clones. Unlike mouse skin, which is dominated by gammadelta T cells, normal human skin has resident alphabeta T cells that are also sequenced, and this complicates analysis of the scalp TCR repertoire. Many expanded lesional clones were found to persist in scalp and blood during tofacitinib treatment, and relapse after treatment cessation may be partly explained by this persistence. Higher clonality and more expanded CD8+ clones were observed in lesional scalp than in normal scalp, particularly in alopecia totalis/universalis, a finding suggestive of antigenic drive. Shared TCR sequences between patients were less evident than in mice, which may be partly attributable to HLA diversity in the patient population. Because the treated cohort was small and included a single nonresponder, larger studies are needed to assess links between baseline CD8+ expansion and response.

In regard to this clone: The clone's antigen remains unknown. It has no much larger one-base neighbor in the sample; base qualities were not kept.

According to the study, the label for this sample's time point signals: roughly 24 weeks on oral tofacitinib. What the treatment or condition label conveys for this sample: oral pan-JAK inhibitor, 5-10 mg twice daily. Peripheral blood and lesional scalp punch biopsies were obtained from patients with alopecia areata. After PBMCs were isolated by density centrifugation and stained for CD3, CD4 and CD8, a FACSAria was used to sort CD4+ and CD8+ T cells. Including the terminal cysteine and phenylalanine, the CDR3 comprises 15 residues. Only the CDR3 portion is preserved as DNA: 45 bases, with reading frame beginning at the first base. CDR1 and CDR2, per the germline V gene (reference sequence), are LNHDA and SQIVND. V is shortened by 6 bases, J by 8 bases, and the region joining them spans 20 bases.

This sequence originates from a human donor with alopecia areata. This chain is built from TRBV19 and TRBJ1-3, with TRBD1 perhaps the D gene, on 6 matching bases. Sequencing was performed on CD8+ T cells sorted from blood, taken at week 24, from a patient treated with tofacitinib. The DNA is TGTGCCAGTAGACCGGACAGACTCCCTGGGGACACCATATATTTT. The translation is CASRPDRLPGDTIYF.